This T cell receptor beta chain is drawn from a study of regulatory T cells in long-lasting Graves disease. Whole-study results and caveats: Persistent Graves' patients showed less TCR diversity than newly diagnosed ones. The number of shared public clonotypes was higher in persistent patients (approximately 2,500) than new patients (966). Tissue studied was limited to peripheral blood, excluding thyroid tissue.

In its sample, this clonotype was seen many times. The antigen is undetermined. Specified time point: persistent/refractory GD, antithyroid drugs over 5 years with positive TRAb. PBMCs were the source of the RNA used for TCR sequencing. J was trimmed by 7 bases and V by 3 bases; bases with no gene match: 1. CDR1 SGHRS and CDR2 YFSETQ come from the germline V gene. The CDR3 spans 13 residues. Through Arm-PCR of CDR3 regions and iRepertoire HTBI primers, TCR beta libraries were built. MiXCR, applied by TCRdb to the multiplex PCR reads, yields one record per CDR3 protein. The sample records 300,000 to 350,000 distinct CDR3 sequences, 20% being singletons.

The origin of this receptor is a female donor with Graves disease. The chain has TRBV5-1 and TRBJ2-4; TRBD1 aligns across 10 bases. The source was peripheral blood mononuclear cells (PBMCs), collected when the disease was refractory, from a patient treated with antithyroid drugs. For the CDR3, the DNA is TGCGCCAGCAGCTCGGGACAGGGGAACATTCAGTACTTC. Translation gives CASSSGQGNIQYF.